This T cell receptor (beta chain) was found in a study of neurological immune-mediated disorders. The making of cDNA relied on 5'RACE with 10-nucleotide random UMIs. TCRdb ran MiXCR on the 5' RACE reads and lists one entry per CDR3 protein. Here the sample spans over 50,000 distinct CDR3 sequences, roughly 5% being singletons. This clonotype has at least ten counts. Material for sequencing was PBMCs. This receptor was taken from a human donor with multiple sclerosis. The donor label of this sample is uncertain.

This CDR3 is CASSLPGQSNEKLFF. For the CDR3, the DNA is TGCGCCAGCAGCCTGCCGGGACAGAGTAATGAAAAACTGTTTTTT. The chain is built from TRBV4-1 and TRBJ1-4; 7 bases match TRBD1. V lost 4 bases, J lost 4 bases, and 6 bases stayed unmatched. The CDR3 sequence is 15 residues long. Germline lookup yields CDR1 MGHRA and CDR2 YSYEKL.